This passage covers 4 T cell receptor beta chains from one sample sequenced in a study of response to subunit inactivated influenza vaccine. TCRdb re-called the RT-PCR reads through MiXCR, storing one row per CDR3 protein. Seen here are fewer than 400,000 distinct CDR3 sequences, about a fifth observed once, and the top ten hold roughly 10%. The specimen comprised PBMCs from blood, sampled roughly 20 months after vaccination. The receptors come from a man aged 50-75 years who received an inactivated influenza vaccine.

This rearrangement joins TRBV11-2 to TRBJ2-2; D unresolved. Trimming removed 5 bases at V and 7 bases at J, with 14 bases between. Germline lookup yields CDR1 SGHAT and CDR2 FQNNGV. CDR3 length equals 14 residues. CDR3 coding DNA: TGTGCCAGCAGCCCACGTATGACGGACGGGGAGCTGTTTTTT. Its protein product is CASSPRMTDGELFF.

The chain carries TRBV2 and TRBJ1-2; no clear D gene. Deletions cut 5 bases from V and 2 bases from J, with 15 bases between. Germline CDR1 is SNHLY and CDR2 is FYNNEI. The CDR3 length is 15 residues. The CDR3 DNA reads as TGTGCCAGCAGTTCTGACGGAGGGAGCAACTATGGCTACACCTTC. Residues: CASSSDGGSNYGYTF.

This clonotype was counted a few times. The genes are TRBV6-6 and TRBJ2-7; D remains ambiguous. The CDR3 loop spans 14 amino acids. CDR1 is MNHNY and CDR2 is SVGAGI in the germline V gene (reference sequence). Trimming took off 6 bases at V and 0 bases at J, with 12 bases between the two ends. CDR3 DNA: TGTGCCAGCAGGGGCACAACCAGCTCCTACGAGCAGTACTTC. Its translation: CASRGTTSSYEQYF.

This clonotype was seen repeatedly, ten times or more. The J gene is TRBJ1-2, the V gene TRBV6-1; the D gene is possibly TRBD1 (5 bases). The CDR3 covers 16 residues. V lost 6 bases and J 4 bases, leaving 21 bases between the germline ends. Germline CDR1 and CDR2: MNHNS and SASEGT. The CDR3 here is CASRKGAARDRYGYTF. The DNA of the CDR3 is TGTGCCAGCAGAAAAGGGGCAGCACGCGACCGCTATGGCTACACCTTC.